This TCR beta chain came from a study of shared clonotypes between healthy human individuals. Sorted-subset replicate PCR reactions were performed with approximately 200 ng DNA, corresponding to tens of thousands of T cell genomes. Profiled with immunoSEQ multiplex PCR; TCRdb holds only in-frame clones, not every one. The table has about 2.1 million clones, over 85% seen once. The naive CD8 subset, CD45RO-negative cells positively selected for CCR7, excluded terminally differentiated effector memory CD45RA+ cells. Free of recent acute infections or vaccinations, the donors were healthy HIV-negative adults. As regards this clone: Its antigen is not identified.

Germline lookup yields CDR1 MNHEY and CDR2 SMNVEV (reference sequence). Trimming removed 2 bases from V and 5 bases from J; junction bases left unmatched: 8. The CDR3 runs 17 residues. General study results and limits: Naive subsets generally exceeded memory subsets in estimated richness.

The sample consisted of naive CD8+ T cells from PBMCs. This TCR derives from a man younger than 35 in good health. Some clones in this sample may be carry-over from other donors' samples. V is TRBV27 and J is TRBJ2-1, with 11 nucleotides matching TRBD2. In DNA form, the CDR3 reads TGTGCCAGCAGTTTAAGCCTAGCGGGAGGCATACACAATGAGCAGTTCTTC. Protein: CASSLSLAGGIHNEQFF.